The 13 T cell receptor beta chains reported below all come from one sample, sequenced in a study of CD8+ T cells in alopecia areata. The treatment here: oral pan-JAK inhibitor, 5-10 mg twice daily. Sequencing used cDNA as its template, made by extracting RNA and reverse transcribing it. Generated by immunoSEQ multiplex PCR, the TCRdb table keeps only in-frame clones and is missing some. Found here are about 200,000 clones, 35% to 45% of them singletons; the top ten hold 0.4% to 0.55%. This specimen was CD4+ T cells sorted from blood, taken at roughly week 30, from a patient treated with tofacitinib. The receptors come from a human donor with alopecia areata.

This clone was picked up a small number of times. Additional DNA sequences in this sample encode the identical CDR3. The gene calls are TRBV25-1 and TRBJ2-7; D is undetermined. With 2 bases removed from V and 3 bases from J, the gap between germline ends came to 2 bases. The CDR3 has 11 residues. Germline V gene data show CDR1 as MGHDK and CDR2 as SYGVNS. CDR3 residues: CASSENYEQYF. CDR3 nucleotide sequence: TGTGCCAGCAGTGAAAACTACGAGCAGTACTTC.

This clone turned up a few times. The chain links TRBV29-1 to TRBJ2-7, with a weak D call TRBD1 (6 bases). This CDR3 region has 14 residues. CDR1 is SQVTM, CDR2 ANQGSEA, per germline. The V end was cut by 0 bases, the J end by 0 bases, with 9 bases between. The CDR3 bases are TGCAGCGTTGAAGATCGGGACACCTCCTACGAGCAGTACTTC. Amino acids: CSVEDRDTSYEQYF.

V and J are TRBV9 and TRBJ2-1; the D is unclear. This CDR3 spans 13 amino acids. V was clipped by 0 bases and J by 6 bases, with 7 bases between them. Germline-derived CDR1 and CDR2 are SGDLS and YYNGEE. The CDR3 DNA is TGTGCCAGCAGCGTAGAGTTGACCAATGAGCAGTTCTTC. Translated, it gives CASSVELTNEQFF.

This clone showed up just once. V usage is TRBV5-1 and J usage is TRBJ2-2; tentatively, D is TRBD2 (5 bases). This CDR3 spans 15 amino acids. V dropped 6 bases and J dropped 7 bases, with 19 bases sitting between them. Germline V gene data show CDR1 as SGHRS and CDR2 as YFSETQ. Written as DNA, the CDR3 is TGCGCCAGCAAAGCGGACTCCCAGTTGGGCGGGGAGCTGTTTTTT. It translates to CASKADSQLGGELFF.

This chain connects TRBV5-6 to TRBJ2-6; possibly TRBD1 for D (5 bases). With 4 bases removed from V and 2 bases from J, the gap between germline ends came to 16 bases. This CDR3 is built from 17 residues. In germline, CDR1 is SGHDT, CDR2 YYEEEE. The CDR3 coding sequence is TGTGCCAGCAGCCCTGGGGCCGCTGGGACTGGGGCCAACGTCCTGACTTTC. This translates into CASSPGAAGTGANVLTF. The whole variable domain, filled in from reference TRBV5-6 and TRBJ2-6, reads DAGVTQSPTHLIKTRGQQVTLRCSPKSGHDTVSWYQQALGQGPQFIFQYYEEEERQRGNFPDRFSGHQFPNYSSELNVNALLLGDSALYLCASSPGAAGTGANVLTFGAGSRLTVL.

This clone came up many times. Other DNA sequences from this sample encode an identical CDR3 as well. The chain couples TRBV4-1 to TRBJ2-1, with D unresolved. Looked up from germline, CDR1 is MGHRA and CDR2 is YSYEKL. The CDR3 runs 17 residues. The V and J ends lost 1 base and 1 base respectively, with 14 bases between them. CDR3 bases: TGCGCCAGCAGCCAAGTCGACCTAGGGTTATCCTACAATGAGCAGTTCTTC. It translates to CASSQVDLGLSYNEQFF.

The CDR3: CASSSASGSNEQFF. CDR3 in DNA: TGTGCCAGCAGCTCTGCTAGCGGGAGCAATGAGCAGTTCTTC. The chain employs TRBV4-2 and TRBJ2-1, with 10 nucleotides matching TRBD2. CDR1 and CDR2 (germline): LGHNA, YNFKEQ. The J segment lost 6 bases and the V segment lost 5 bases, leaving 4 bases of the junction unmatched. The CDR3 covers 14 residues.

V is TRBV5-1 and J is TRBJ2-1; the D call may be TRBD1 or TRBD2 (6 bases each). V shed 0 bases and J shed 6 bases, with 10 bases lying between them. CDR1 and CDR2 from the germline V gene are SGHRS and YFSETQ. CDR3 size: 14 residues. The CDR3 here is CASSLARGGNEQFF. The CDR3 DNA is TGCGCCAGCAGCTTGGCCAGGGGAGGCAATGAGCAGTTCTTC.

The chain carries TRBV4-1 and TRBJ1-2; D remains ambiguous. V lost 0 bases and J 4 bases, leaving 9 bases between the germline ends. This CDR3 has 14 amino acids. Germline V lookup: CDR1 MGHRA, CDR2 YSYEKL. The CDR3 protein is CASSQDGRLYGYTF. Here the CDR3 DNA reads TGCGCCAGCAGCCAAGATGGCAGACTCTATGGCTACACCTTC.

This clone was detected many times. The V call is TRBV6-6, the J call TRBJ2-7, with TRBD1 matching over 9 bases. In germline, CDR1 is MNHNY, CDR2 SVGAGI (reference sequence). V shed 5 bases and J 2 bases; nucleotides not matched to a gene: 7. This CDR3 is built from 15 residues. CDR3 sequence: CASSLGQGRAYEQYF. CDR3 coding DNA: TGTGCCAGCAGTCTCGGACAGGGGAGGGCCTACGAGCAGTACTTC.

The V call is TRBV5-1, the J call TRBJ1-1; TRBD1 is a possible D gene (5 bases). Trimming removed 4 bases from V and 0 bases from J, with 13 bases in between. The CDR3 sequence is 15 residues long. Germline loops: CDR1 SGHRS, CDR2 YFSETQ. The CDR3 nucleotides read TGCGCCAGCAGCGGGAGGGGAGCCTTGAACACTGAAGCTTTCTTT. Protein: CASSGRGALNTEAFF.

This clone has more than one count but fewer than ten. The rearrangement joins TRBV27 to TRBJ1-5; 7 nucleotides agree with TRBD1. V was clipped by 10 bases and J by 4 bases; unmatched bases: 16. CDR3 length: 16 amino acids. Looked up from germline, CDR1 is MNHEY and CDR2 is SMNVEV (reference sequence). The CDR3 loop is CATPGDSPHWNQPQHF. The CDR3, as DNA: TGTGCCACACCGGGGGACAGTCCGCACTGGAATCAGCCCCAGCATTTT.

A few counts support this clone. This chain connects TRBV25-1 to TRBJ2-1, with TRBD2 identical over 11 bases. The CDR3 has 15 residues. CDR1 is MGHDK and CDR2 is SYGVNS in the germline V gene. With 5 bases clipped from V and 3 bases from J, the junction kept 3 bases outside the gene matches. CDR3 sequence reads: CASSPGTSGYNEQFF. CDR3 bases: TGTGCCAGCAGTCCAGGGACTAGCGGCTACAATGAGCAGTTCTTC.